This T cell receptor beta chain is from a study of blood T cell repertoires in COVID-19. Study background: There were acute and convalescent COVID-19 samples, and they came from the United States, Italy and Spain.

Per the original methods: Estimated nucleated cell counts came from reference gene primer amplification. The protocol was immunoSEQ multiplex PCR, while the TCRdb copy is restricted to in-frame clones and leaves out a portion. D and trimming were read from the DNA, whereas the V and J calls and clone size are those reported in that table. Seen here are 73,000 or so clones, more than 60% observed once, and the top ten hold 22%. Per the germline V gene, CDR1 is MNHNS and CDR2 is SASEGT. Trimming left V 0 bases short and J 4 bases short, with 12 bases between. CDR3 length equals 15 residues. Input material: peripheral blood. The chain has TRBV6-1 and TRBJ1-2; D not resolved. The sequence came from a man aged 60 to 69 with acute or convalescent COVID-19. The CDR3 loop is CASSEAVEASYGYTF. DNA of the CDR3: TGTGCCAGCAGTGAAGCCGTAGAGGCGAGCTATGGCTACACCTTC.